This T cell receptor (beta chain) appears in the sequencing data of a study of blood T cell repertoires in COVID-19. Study-level information: The origin of the acute and convalescent COVID-19 samples was the United States, Italy and Spain.

Under the authors' procedure: Reference gene primer amplification gave estimated nucleated cell counts. TCRdb's copy holds only in-frame clones and misses some; the assay was immunoSEQ multiplex PCR. The DNA gave D and trimming, while V, J and clone size come from that table. The sample has just over 250,000 clones; roughly 86% are singletons. V lost 3 bases, J lost 0 bases, and 3 bases lay in between. Germline CDR1 and CDR2: SGHTA and FQGNSA. The CDR3 has 13 amino acids. The sample taken for sequencing was peripheral blood. This receptor was obtained from a man between 40 and 49 years old who had recovered from COVID-19. The V call is TRBV7-2, the J call TRBJ1-3; no definite D call. CDR3 amino acids: CASSFISGNTIYF. The CDR3 DNA sequence: TGTGCCAGCAGCTTTATCTCTGGAAACACCATATATTTT.